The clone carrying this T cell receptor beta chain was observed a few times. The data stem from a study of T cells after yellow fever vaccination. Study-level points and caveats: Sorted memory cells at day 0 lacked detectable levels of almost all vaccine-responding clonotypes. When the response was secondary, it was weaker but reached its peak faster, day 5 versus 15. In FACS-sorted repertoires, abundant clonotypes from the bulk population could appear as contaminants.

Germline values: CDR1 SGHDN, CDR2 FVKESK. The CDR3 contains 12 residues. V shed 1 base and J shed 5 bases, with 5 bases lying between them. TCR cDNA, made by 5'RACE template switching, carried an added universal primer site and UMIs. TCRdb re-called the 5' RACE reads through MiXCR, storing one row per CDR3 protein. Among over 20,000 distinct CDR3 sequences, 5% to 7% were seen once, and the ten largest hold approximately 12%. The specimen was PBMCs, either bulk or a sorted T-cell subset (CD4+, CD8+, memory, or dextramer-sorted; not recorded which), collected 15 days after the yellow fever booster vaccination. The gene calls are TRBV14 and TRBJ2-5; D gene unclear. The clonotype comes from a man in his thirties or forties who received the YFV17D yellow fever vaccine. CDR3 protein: CASSQVLETQYF. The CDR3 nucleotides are TGTGCCAGCAGCCAAGTCTTGGAGACCCAGTACTTC.